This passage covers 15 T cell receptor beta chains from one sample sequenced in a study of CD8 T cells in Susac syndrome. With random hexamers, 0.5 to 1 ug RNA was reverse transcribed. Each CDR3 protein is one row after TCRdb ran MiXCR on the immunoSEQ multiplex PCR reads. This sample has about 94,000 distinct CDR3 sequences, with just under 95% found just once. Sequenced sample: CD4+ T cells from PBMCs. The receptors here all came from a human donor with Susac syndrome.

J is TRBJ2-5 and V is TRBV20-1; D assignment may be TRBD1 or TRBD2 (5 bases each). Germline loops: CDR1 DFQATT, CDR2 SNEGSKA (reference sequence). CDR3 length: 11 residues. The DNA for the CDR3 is TGCGGGGGAGAAGACGAAGAGACCCAGTACTTC. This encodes CGGEDEETQYF.

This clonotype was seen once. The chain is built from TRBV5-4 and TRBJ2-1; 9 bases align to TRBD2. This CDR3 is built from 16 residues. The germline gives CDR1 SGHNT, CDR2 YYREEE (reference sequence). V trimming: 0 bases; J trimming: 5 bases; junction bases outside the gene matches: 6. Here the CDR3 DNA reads TGTGCCAGCAGCTTGGCTCTAGCGGGGTCGGACAATGAGCAGTTCTTC. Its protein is CASSLALAGSDNEQFF.

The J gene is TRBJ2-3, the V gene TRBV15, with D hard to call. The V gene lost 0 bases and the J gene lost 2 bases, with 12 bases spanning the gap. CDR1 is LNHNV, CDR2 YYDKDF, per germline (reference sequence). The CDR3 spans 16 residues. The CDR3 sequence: CATSREYRRDTDTQYF. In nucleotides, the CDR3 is TGTGCCACCAGCAGAGAGTATCGCAGAGACACAGATACGCAGTATTTT.

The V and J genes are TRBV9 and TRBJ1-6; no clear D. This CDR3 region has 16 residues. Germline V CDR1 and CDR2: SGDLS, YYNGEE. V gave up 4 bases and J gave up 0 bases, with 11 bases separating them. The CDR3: CASSPSTSSYNSPLHF. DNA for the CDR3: TGTGCCAGCAGCCCAAGTACAAGCTCCTATAATTCACCCCTCCACTTT.

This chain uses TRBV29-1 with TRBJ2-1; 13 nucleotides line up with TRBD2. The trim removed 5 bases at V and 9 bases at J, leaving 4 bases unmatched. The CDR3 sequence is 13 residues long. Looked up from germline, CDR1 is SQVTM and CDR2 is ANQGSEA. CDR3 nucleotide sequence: TGCAGCGTTACTAGCGGGGGGGCGGGTGAGCAGTTCTTC. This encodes CSVTSGGAGEQFF.

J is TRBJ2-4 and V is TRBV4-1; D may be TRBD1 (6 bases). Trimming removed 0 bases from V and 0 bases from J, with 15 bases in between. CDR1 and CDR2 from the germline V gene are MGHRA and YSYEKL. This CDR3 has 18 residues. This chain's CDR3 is CASSQEKRGNLAKNIQYF. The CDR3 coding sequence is TGCGCCAGCAGCCAAGAGAAGAGGGGGAACCTAGCCAAAAACATTCAGTACTTC.

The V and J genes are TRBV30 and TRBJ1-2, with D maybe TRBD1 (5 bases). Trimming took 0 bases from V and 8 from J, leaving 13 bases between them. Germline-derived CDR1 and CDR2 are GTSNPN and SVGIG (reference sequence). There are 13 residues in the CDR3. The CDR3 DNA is TGTGCCTGGAGTGTCCTCCAGGGCGTCGGCTACACCTTC. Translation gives CAWSVLQGVGYTF.

CDR3: CAWRNRGQGNQPQHF. The CDR3 DNA reads TGTGCCTGGCGGAACAGGGGGCAAGGCAATCAGCCCCAGCATTTT. The rearrangement links TRBV30 to TRBJ1-5; TRBD1 matches at 9 bases. The CDR3 runs 15 residues. Germline V gene lookup returns CDR1 GTSNPN and CDR2 SVGIG (reference sequence). Losses at the gene ends were 5 bases for V and 2 bases for J; bases not matched to a gene: 7.

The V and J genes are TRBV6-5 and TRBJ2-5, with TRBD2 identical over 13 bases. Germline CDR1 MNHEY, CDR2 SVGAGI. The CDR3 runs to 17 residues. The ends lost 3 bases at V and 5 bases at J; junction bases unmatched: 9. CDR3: CASSYPGLAGRAETQYF. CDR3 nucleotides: TGTGCCAGCAGTTATCCGGGACTAGCGGGGCGGGCGGAGACCCAGTACTTC.

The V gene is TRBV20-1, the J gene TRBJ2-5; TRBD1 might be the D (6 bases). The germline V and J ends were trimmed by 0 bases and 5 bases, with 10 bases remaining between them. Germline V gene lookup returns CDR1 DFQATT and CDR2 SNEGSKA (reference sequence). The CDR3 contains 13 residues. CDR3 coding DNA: TGCAGTGCTAGAGAAACAGGGTGGGAGACCCAGTACTTC. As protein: CSARETGWETQYF.

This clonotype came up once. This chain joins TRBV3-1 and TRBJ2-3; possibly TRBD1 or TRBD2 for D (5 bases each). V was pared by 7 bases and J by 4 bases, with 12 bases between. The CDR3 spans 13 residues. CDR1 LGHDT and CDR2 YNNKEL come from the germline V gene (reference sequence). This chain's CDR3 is CASTAMGADTQYF. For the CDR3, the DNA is TGTGCCAGCACCGCCATGGGGGCAGATACGCAGTATTTT.

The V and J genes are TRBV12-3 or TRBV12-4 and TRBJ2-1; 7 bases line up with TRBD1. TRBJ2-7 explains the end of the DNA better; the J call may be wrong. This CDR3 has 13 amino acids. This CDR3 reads CASSFQGVGEQYF. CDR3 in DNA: TGTGCCAGCAGTTTTCAGGGGGTCGGGGAGCAGTACTTC.

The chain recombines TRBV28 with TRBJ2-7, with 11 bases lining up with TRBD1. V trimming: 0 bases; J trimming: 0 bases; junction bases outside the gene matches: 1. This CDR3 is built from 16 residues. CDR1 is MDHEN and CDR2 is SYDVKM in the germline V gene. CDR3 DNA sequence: TGTGCCAGCAGTTTATGGGGACAGGGGGTCTCCTACGAGCAGTACTTC. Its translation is CASSLWGQGVSYEQYF.

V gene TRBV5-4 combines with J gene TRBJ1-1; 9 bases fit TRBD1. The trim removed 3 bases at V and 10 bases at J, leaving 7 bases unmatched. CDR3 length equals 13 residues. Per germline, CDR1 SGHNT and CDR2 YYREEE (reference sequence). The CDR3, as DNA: TGTGCCAGCAGCTCCGGGGACAGGGAGGGAGCTTTCTTT. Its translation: CASSSGDREGAFF.

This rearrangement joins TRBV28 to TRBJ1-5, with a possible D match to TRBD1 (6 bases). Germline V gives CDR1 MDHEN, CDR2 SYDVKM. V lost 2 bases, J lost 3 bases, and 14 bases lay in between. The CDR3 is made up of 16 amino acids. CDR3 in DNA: TGTGCCAGCAGTTTACTACCACAGGGATTCAATCAGCCCCAGCATTTT. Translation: CASSLLPQGFNQPQHF.